This T cell receptor (beta chain) appears in the sequencing data of a study of regulatory T cells in long-lasting Graves disease. Whole-study context: Antithyroid drug exposure in newly diagnosed Graves' patients had lasted under 3 months.

As to time point: newly diagnosed GD, antithyroid drugs for less than 3 months. PBMCs provided the RNA from which the TCR library was made. Graves' disease diagnosis was established per American Thyroid Association guidelines. Findings and caveats of the study: Small numbers of samples may have cut accuracy.

The CDR3 contains 12 residues. Germline lookup yields CDR1 SNHLY and CDR2 FYNNEI. V was clipped by 10 bases and J by 7 bases, with 17 bases between them. Building of the TCR beta libraries involved iRepertoire HTBI primers and Arm-PCR of CDR3 regions. TCRdb reprocessed the multiplex PCR reads with MiXCR, giving one entry per CDR3 protein. There are about 320,000 distinct CDR3 sequences in the sample; approximately 20% occur only once, and about 40% lies in the top ten. In its sample, this clonotype was seen many times. Its antigen is unknown. This TCR was recovered from a female donor with Graves disease. The genes are TRBV2 and TRBJ2-7; a possible D gene is TRBD1 (5 bases). The specimen comprised peripheral blood mononuclear cells (PBMCs), sampled at new diagnosis, from a patient treated with antithyroid drugs. The CDR3 is CANGDSPGEQYF. The CDR3 region has the DNA TGTGCCAATGGAGACAGTCCTGGAGAGCAGTACTTC. Together with reference TRBV2 and TRBJ2-7, the CDR3 gives the full variable domain: EPEVTQTPSHQVTQMGQEVILRCVPISNHLYFYWYRQILGQKVEFLVSFYNNEISEKSEIFDDQFSVERPDGSNFTLKIRSTKLEDSAMYFCANGDSPGEQYFGPGTRLTVT.